These 17 T cell receptor beta chains share one sample of origin, sequenced in a study of blood T cell repertoires in COVID-19. This table comes from immunoSEQ multiplex PCR, and its TCRdb copy is limited to in-frame clones, with some not included. The profile shows hundreds of thousands of clones, 90% of them singletons. Sequencing used PBMCs or T cells enriched from blood (not recorded which). The receptor source for this set is a woman aged 18-29 years with acute COVID-19.

This clone has just one count. J is TRBJ1-2 and V is TRBV6-4; D unresolved. The germline V and J ends were trimmed by 6 bases and 8 bases, with 25 bases remaining between them. Germline CDR1 is MRHNA and CDR2 is SNTAGT. The CDR3 consists of 16 residues. The CDR3 DNA sequence: TGTGCCAGCAGCCCTTCGGCGACGCGATCCTTGGAGGGCTACACCTTC. It codes for CASSPSATRSLEGYTF.

In its sample, this clone was seen once. The chain carries TRBV5-4 and TRBJ2-5; D call uncertain. Germline-derived CDR1 and CDR2 are SGHNT and YYREEE (reference sequence). The V gene lost 1 base and the J gene lost 5 bases, with 9 bases spanning the gap. The CDR3 runs to 13 residues. The CDR3 region has the DNA TGTGCCAGCAGCTTGAGAGGTCTGGAGACCCAGTACTTC. It codes for CASSLRGLETQYF.

V usage is TRBV9 and J usage is TRBJ1-1, with D uncertain. CDR3 length: 15 residues. Trimming shortened V by 4 bases and J by 2 bases, and 15 bases separated the two germline ends. Germline V lookup: CDR1 SGDLS, CDR2 YYNGEE. The CDR3 protein is CASSPPIGRNTEAFF. Written as DNA, the CDR3 is TGTGCCAGCAGCCCCCCGATAGGGAGAAACACTGAAGCTTTCTTT.

J is TRBJ2-1 and V is TRBV3-1 (or the pseudogene TRBV3-2); TRBD2 might be the D (5 bases). CDR3 length: 13 residues. In germline, CDR1 is LGHDT, CDR2 YNNKEL (reference sequence). V dropped 1 base and J dropped 10 bases, with 11 bases sitting between them. DNA of the CDR3: TGTGCCAGCAGCCAAGTCCTAGGAGGCGAGCAGTTCTTC. This translates into CASSQVLGGEQFF.

The rearrangement joins TRBV2 to TRBJ2-7; D perhaps matches TRBD1 (6 bases). The CDR3 has 14 amino acids. Trimming removed 6 bases at V and 0 bases at J, with 12 bases between. The germline V gene encodes CDR1 SNHLY and CDR2 FYNNEI. CDR3 DNA sequence: TGTGCCAGCAGAGGCCGGGACAACTCCTACGAGCAGTACTTC. Translated: CASRGRDNSYEQYF. The variable domain in full, with the rest retrieved from reference TRBV2 and TRBJ2-7, is EPEVTQTPSHQVTQMGQEVILRCVPISNHLYFYWYRQILGQKVEFLVSFYNNEISEKSEIFDDQFSVERPDGSNFTLKIRSTKLEDSAMYFCASRGRDNSYEQYFGPGTRLTVT.

V is TRBV5-8 and J is TRBJ1-3; D is undetermined. Deletions cut 0 bases from V and 0 bases from J, with 10 bases between. The CDR3 sequence is 16 residues long. Per the germline V gene, CDR1 is SGHTS and CDR2 is YDEGEE. CDR3 loop: CASSLAASLSGNTIYF. CDR3 sequence (DNA): TGTGCCAGCAGCTTGGCAGCGTCCCTCTCTGGAAACACCATATATTTT.

The V call is TRBV7-9, the J call TRBJ2-7; D gene uncertain. Germline V CDR1 and CDR2: SEHNR, FQNEAQ (reference sequence). The CDR3 is made up of 13 amino acids. The germline V and J ends were trimmed by 4 bases and 1 base, with 8 bases remaining between them. CDR3: CASSWASSYEQYF. The DNA of the CDR3 is TGTGCCAGCAGCTGGGCCAGTTCCTACGAGCAGTACTTC.

The chain joins TRBV19 to TRBJ2-7; 8 bases line up with TRBD2. Trimming took 3 bases from V and 1 from J; bases not matched to a gene: 23. Germline CDR1 and CDR2: LNHDA and SQIVND (reference sequence). CDR3 length: 21 amino acids. The CDR3 DNA reads as TGTGCCAGTAGTATTGTGGCAGGGGCGATGACAACTAGCGGTTCTTCCTACGAGCAGTACTTC. Its protein product is CASSIVAGAMTTSGSSYEQYF.

The chain joins TRBV19 to TRBJ2-2; D is possibly TRBD2 (5 bases). The V end was cut by 5 bases, the J end by 7 bases, with 8 bases between. Germline V lookup: CDR1 LNHDA, CDR2 SQIVND (reference sequence). The length of the CDR3 is 12 residues. DNA for the CDR3: TGTGCCAGTAGTGAGCGGATCGGGGAGCTGTTTTTT. This encodes CASSERIGELFF.

The chain employs TRBV15 and TRBJ2-5; 9 nucleotides match TRBD2. The CDR3 totals 19 residues. After removal of 0 bases from V and 7 bases from J, the junction contained 18 bases not matched to a gene. The germline V gene encodes CDR1 LNHNV and CDR2 YYDKDF (reference sequence). The CDR3 reads CATSREVIAGGRAGRTQYF. The CDR3 bases are TGTGCCACCAGCAGAGAGGTGATAGCAGGCGGGAGGGCCGGTAGGACCCAGTACTTC.

The chain joins TRBV6-5 to TRBJ2-2; weak D call: TRBD1 (6 bases). V was shortened by 7 bases and J by 0 bases, with 9 bases between the two germline ends. Per germline, CDR1 MNHEY and CDR2 SVGAGI. This CDR3 comprises 14 residues. This CDR3 reads CASKDRPNTGELFF. The CDR3, as DNA: TGTGCCAGCAAAGACAGGCCGAACACCGGGGAGCTGTTTTTT.

The rearrangement links TRBV5-8 to TRBJ1-4; 10 positions match TRBD1. CDR1 SGHTS and CDR2 YDEGEE come from the germline V gene. V lost 4 bases to trimming and J lost 1 base; unmatched junction nucleotides: 7. The CDR3 loop spans 17 amino acids. DNA for the CDR3: TGTGCCAGCAGCGGGGGACAGGGGCTACGAACTAATGAAAAACTGTTTTTT. It codes for CASSGGQGLRTNEKLFF.

The chain combines TRBV27 with TRBJ2-1; 10 nucleotides align to TRBD2. The CDR3 runs 19 residues. Germline CDR1 is MNHEY and CDR2 is SMNVEV (reference sequence). J gave up 4 bases and V 1 base, and 13 bases lay outside the gene matches. CDR3 bases: TGTGCCAGCAGTTTATGGAATCTTGGGCTAGCGGGAGCATACAATGAGCAGTTCTTC. It translates to CASSLWNLGLAGAYNEQFF.

This clone was seen a handful of times. This chain links TRBV7-9 with TRBJ2-2; TRBD2 aligns across 7 bases. The junction had 5 bases not matched to a gene; V was cut back by 3 bases and J by 1 base. CDR1 and CDR2 (germline): SEHNR, FQNEAQ (reference sequence). The CDR3 runs to 16 residues. Here the CDR3 reads CASSFKAGLNTGELFF. CDR3 in DNA: TGTGCCAGCAGCTTCAAAGCGGGACTGAACACCGGGGAGCTGTTTTTT.

The gene calls are TRBV2 and TRBJ2-7; 9 nucleotides align to TRBD2. This CDR3 is 15 amino acids long. Germline CDR1 SNHLY, CDR2 FYNNEI. J was trimmed by 2 bases and V by 10 bases; bases with no gene match: 12. CDR3 amino acids: CATARSSGTTYEQYF. The CDR3 region has the DNA TGTGCCACCGCACGGTCTAGCGGGACCACCTACGAGCAGTACTTC.

This clone was observed once. V is TRBV4-3 and J is TRBJ1-3, with D unclear. Per germline, CDR1 LGHNA and CDR2 YSLEER. This CDR3 has 17 amino acids. V was shortened by 3 bases and J by 2 bases, with 17 bases between the two germline ends. CDR3 in amino acids: CASSHTPSPGTGNTIYF. The CDR3, as DNA: TGCGCCAGCAGCCACACCCCCTCGCCGGGTACTGGAAACACCATATATTTT.

Only one count was recorded for this clone. CDR3 nucleotide sequence: TGTGCCAGCAGTCCCGGGACTAGCGTATCCTACGAGCAGTACTTC. It is translated as CASSPGTSVSYEQYF. The chain recombines TRBV6-5 with TRBJ2-7; 10 bases match TRBD2. Germline trimming cut 5 bases from V and 1 base from J; bases unmatched to any gene: 5. Looked up from germline, CDR1 is MNHEY and CDR2 is SVGAGI. The length of the CDR3 is 15 residues.